This TCR beta chain was sequenced for a study of shared clonotypes between healthy human individuals (dated by TCRdb to about 2020). Describing the broader study: Three men and two women, aged 18 to 49 years, made up the cohort. Per donor, three plates each were used for CD4 naive and CD4 memory, two for CD8 naive, and one for CD8 memory. To increase sequencing depth and limit assay-specific biases, TCR repertoire library preparation and sequencing were carried out by different laboratories using diverse techniques. The study deeply sequenced blood TCR repertoires of 5 or 6 healthy adults to estimate repertoire size and the extent of clonotype sharing between individuals. Per donor, leukapheresis produced somewhere between about 0.9 and 9 billion PBMCs. General study outcomes and caveats: Sampling was restricted to blood, and TCR repertoires in tissue are likely to differ from TCR repertoires in blood. Because the study included only a small number of donors, the genetic and exposure-history diversity represented was limited. Pairwise subsampling led to the expectation that sequencing depth would affect the degree of clonotype sharing among donors. Rarefaction of sorted-subset datasets indicated incomplete sequencing despite the large sequencing depth. Higher generation probabilities were observed for clonotypes shared by all four sorted-subset donors than for non-shared clonotypes. Sharing across a few donors was observed for approximately 5% of naive CD4, 3.5% of naive CD8, 2% to 2.5% of memory CD4, and less than 0.45% of memory CD8 clonotypes. Naive subsets generally had larger estimated clonotype richness than memory subsets.

Healthy HIV-negative adults with no recently reported acute infections or vaccinations were included as donors. Every donor was a Caucasian adult residing in Nashville, Tennessee, USA. CD4+ T cells were enriched by magnetic negative selection, after which naive cells were positively selected on CD45RA and the negative fraction was taken as the memory subset. Blood was obtained by leukapheresis, after which PBMCs were separated by Ficoll-Histopaque density gradient centrifugation and cryopreserved in liquid nitrogen vapor phase. Analytical flow cytometry was used to check the purity and quantity of every magnetically sorted T cell population. Genomic DNA was isolated from every sorted fraction and measured by UV absorbance on a Nanodrop 2000c. V and J are truncated by 1 base and 6 bases respectively, leaving an intervening sequence of 12 bases. The CDR3, cysteine through phenylalanine, is 14 amino acids long. Left in the record is the CDR3 DNA by itself, 42 bases read in frame from the first base. Sequences SEHNR (CDR1) and FQNEAQ (CDR2) are obtained from the germline V gene (reference sequence).

This clone showed up just once. Its antigen is still unknown. Per-base quality was not reported, and no clone a single base away is much larger than it. TCR CDR3 regions were amplified from genomic DNA by multiplex PCR using the deep immunoSEQ assay. Extracted genomic DNA from each cell subset was distributed evenly across all wells of several immunoSEQ 96-well plates, and each plate was treated as a replicate. Each replicate PCR for sorted subsets received about 210 ng genomic DNA, equal to about 30,000 T cell genomes. The purified libraries were quantified using a Qubit 3.0 fluorometer, sized with a Bioanalyzer 2100, and then quantified again using the KAPA Library Quantification kit. Each immunoSEQ 96-well plate was sequenced on its own single-read 150-cycle Illumina NextSeq 550 flow cell. The source study handled its data this way. Because the immunoSEQ output included only junctional sequences and no quality scores, the filtering could not be the same as the filtering used for full-length reads. Sequences were annotated with PyIR, a Python wrapper for IgBLAST v1.9, and V/J genes and CDR3 were assigned using IMGT germline references. Reads with weak V/J assignments (E-value above 1e-6), missing CDR3, stop codons, out-of-frame junctions, or ambiguous translated residues were removed. V3J clonotypes were defined as sequences sharing the same inferred V gene, J gene, and CDR3 amino acid sequence. The percentage overlap between two repertoires was calculated by dividing the number of shared unique clonotypes by the size of the smaller repertoire. Three approaches were used to assess repertoire richness: RTK rarefaction, the Chao1 estimator, and Recon v2.1 estimates of unobserved clonotypes. OLGA was used to compute generation probabilities for all TCRbeta clonotypes that the gDNA method yielded from a handful of donors. In TCRdb, the immuneACCESS table is reduced to in-frame sequences with V and J assigned. These tables do not hold every clone; where another copy was compared, an unresolved V gene accounts for under half, and the others remain unexplained. That table gives V, J and clone size, and the DNA gave D and trimming. The sample contains some 2,500,000 clones, roughly 92% of them found a single time. Approximately 0.4% of the sample lies in the top ten.

The sample was naive CD4+ T cells from PBMCs. In light of the paper, this sample's cell subset or site label describes: CD45RA+ positively selected. The origin of this receptor is a man aged 18 to 29 in good health. Some clones in this sample may be carry-over from other donors' samples. The rearranged segments are TRBV7-9 and TRBJ1-1; perhaps TRBD1 is the D gene, with 6 bases matching. The DNA sequence follows: TGTGCCAGCAGCTTAGATCAGGGGCAACCTGAAGCTTTCTTT. Translated, this is CASSLDQGQPEAFF.